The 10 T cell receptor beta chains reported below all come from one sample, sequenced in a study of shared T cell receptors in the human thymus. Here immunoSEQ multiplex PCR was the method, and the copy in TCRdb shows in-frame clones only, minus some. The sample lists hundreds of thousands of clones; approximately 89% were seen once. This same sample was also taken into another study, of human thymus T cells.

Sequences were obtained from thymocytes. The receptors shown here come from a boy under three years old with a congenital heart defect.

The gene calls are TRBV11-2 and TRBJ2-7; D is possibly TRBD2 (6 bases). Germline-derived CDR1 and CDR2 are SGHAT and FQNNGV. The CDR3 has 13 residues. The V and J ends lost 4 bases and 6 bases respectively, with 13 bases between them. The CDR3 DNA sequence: TGTGCCAGCAGCTGGGAGGAGATGCTCGAGCAGTACTTC. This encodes CASSWEEMLEQYF.

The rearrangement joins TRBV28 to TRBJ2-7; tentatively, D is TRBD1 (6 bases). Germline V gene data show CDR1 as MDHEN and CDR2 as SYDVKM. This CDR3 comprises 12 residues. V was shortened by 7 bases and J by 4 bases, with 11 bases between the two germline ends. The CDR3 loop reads CASKGTPYEQYF. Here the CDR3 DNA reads TGTGCCAGCAAAGGGACACCTTACGAGCAGTACTTC.

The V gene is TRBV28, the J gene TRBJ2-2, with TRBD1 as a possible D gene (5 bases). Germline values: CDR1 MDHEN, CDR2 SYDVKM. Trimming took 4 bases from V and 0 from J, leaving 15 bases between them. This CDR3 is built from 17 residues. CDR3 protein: CASSSDTGPANTGELFF. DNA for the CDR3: TGTGCCAGCAGTTCGGATACAGGACCCGCGAACACCGGGGAGCTGTTTTTT.

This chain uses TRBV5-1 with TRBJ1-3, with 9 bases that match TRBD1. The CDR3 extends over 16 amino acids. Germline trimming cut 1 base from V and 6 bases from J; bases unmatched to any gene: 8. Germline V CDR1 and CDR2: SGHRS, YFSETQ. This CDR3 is CASSLFPGQGTNTIYF. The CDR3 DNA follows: TGCGCCAGCAGCTTGTTTCCGGGACAGGGAACAAACACCATATATTTT.

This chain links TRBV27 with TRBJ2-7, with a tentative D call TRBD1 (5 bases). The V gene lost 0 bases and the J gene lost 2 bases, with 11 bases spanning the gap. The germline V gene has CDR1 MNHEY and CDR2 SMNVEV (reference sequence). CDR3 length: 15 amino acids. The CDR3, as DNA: TGTGCCAGCAGTTTATCCCCCCCAGGGCCCTACGAGCAGTACTTC. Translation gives CASSLSPPGPYEQYF.

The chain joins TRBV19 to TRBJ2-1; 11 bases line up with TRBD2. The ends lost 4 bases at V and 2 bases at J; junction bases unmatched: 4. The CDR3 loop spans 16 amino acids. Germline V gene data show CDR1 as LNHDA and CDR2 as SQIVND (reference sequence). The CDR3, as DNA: TGTGCCAGTAGTACCTCTAGCGGGGGGACCTACAATGAGCAGTTCTTC. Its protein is CASSTSSGGTYNEQFF.

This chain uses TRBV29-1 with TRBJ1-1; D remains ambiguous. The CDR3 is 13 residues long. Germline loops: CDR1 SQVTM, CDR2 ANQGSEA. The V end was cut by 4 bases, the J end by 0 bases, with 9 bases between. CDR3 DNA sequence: TGCAGCGTTGTTAACACCTTGAACACTGAAGCTTTCTTT. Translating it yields CSVVNTLNTEAFF.

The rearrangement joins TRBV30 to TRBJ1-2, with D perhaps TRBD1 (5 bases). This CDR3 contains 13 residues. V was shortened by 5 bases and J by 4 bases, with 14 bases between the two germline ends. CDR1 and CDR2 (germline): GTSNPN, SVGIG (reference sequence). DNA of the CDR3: TGTGCCTGGGCCTCCAGGGTGAGCTATGGCTACACCTTC. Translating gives CAWASRVSYGYTF.

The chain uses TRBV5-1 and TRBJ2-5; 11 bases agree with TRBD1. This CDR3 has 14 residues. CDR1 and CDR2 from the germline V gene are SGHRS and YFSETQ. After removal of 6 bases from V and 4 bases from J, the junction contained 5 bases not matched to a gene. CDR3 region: CASIGGQGVETQYF. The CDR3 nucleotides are TGCGCCAGCATCGGGGGACAGGGGGTAGAGACCCAGTACTTC.

CDR3 in amino acids: CASSSPQQTGGTEAFF. CDR3 bases: TGTGCCAGCAGCTCGCCACAGCAAACAGGGGGCACTGAAGCTTTCTTT. V usage is TRBV11-1 and J usage is TRBJ1-1; 8 bases fit TRBD1. V shed 4 bases, J shed 4 bases, and the junction held 11 bases outside the gene matches. The germline V gene has CDR1 SGHAT and CDR2 FQDESV (reference sequence). The CDR3 spans 16 residues.